This T cell receptor beta chain was sequenced in a study of cytomegalovirus exposure and HLA in healthy donors. Clones were read by immunoSEQ multiplex PCR, and TCRdb kept only the in-frame ones, dropping some. The sample carries about 110,000 clones, around 95% recorded once. CDR1 and CDR2 (germline): GTSNPN, SVGIG (reference sequence). This CDR3 spans 14 amino acids. V lost 0 bases to trimming and J lost 0 bases, with 7 bases between them. The receptor's source is a woman under 30 in good health and CMV-seronegative. V and J are TRBV30 and TRBJ2-3; D may be TRBD2 (5 bases). Sequences were obtained from PBMCs. The CDR3 region is CAWSVLASTDTQYF. The CDR3 region has the DNA TGTGCCTGGAGTGTTCTAGCTAGCACAGATACGCAGTATTTT.